Listed below are T cell receptor beta chains from one sample, sequenced in a study of regulatory T cells in long-lasting Graves disease. MiXCR, run by TCRdb on the multiplex PCR reads, gives a single entry per CDR3 protein. The sample includes roughly 500,000 distinct CDR3 sequences, around 20% of them seen just once. Sequencing used peripheral blood mononuclear cells (PBMCs), obtained when the disease was refractory, from a patient treated with antithyroid drugs. The receptors were sampled from a female donor with Graves disease. The CDR3 runs from the conserved cysteine through the conserved F or W. The order of the fields is J gene, clone size, V gene, D gene, CDR3 protein, CDR3 DNA. A D gene is named only where the DNA matches it firmly. Expanded clones get a size class; other rows say once, few or many, or leave the size out.

>TRBJ1-1|many|TRBV2|TRBD1
CASRGQVNTEAFF
TGTGCCAGCAGGGGACAGGTGAACACTGAAGCTTTCTTT
>TRBJ2-4|few|TRBV30|-
CAWSRSTDRLAKNIQYF
TGTGCCTGGAGTCGATCGACGGATAGACTAGCCAAAAACATTCAGTACTTC
>TRBJ1-6|many|TRBV27|TRBD1
CASSPQGVRNSPLHF
TGTGCCAGCAGCCCCCAGGGGGTGCGAAATTCACCCCTCCACTTT
>TRBJ2-5|many|TRBV5-6|-
CASSFLQLKETQYF
TGTGCCAGCAGCTTTTTACAGCTCAAAGAGACCCAGTACTTC
>TRBJ2-7|few|TRBV18|TRBD2
CASSPPAGGSYEQYF
TGTGCCAGCTCACCACCGGCGGGGGGGTCGTACGAGCAGTACTTC
>TRBJ1-5|few|TRBV4-3|-
CASSQGAAGRQPQHF
TGCGCCAGCAGCCAAGGTGCTGCCGGGCGGCAGCCCCAGCATTTT
>TRBJ2-1|-|TRBV4-3|TRBD1
CASSQGQILGNEQFF
TGCGCCAGCAGCCAGGGACAGATTCTTGGGAATGAGCAGTTCTTC
>TRBJ1-1|many|TRBV6-2/TRBV6-3|-
CASSETGLNTEAFF
TGTGCCAGCAGTGAAACAGGCTTGAACACTGAAGCTTTCTTT
>TRBJ1-5|-|TRBV6-4|-
CASSYLLEIPQHF
TGTGCCAGCAGTTACTTGCTGGAGATCCCCCAGCATTTT
>TRBJ2-2|-|TRBV6-1|-
CASRSPGINTGELFF
TGTGCCAGCAGATCCCCGGGGATTAACACCGGGGAGCTGTTTTTT